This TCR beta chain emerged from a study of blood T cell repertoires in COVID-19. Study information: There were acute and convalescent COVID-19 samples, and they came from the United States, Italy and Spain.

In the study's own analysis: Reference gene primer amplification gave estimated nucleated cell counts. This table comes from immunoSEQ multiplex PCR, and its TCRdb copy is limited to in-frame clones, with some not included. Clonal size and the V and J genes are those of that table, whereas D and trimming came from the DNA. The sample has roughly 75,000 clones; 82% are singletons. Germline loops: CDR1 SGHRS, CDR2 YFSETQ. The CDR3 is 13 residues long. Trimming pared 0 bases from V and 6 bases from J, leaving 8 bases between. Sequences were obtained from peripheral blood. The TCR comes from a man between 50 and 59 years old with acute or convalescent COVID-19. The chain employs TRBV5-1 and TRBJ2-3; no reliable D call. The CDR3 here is CASSLDGSDTQYF. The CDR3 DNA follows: TGCGCCAGCAGCTTGGACGGGTCTGATACGCAGTATTTT. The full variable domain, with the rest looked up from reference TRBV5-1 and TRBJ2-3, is KAGVTQTPRYLIKTRGQQVTLSCSPISGHRSVSWYQQTPGQGLQFLFEYFSETQRNKGNFPGRFSGRQFSNSRSEMNVSTLELGDSALYLCASSLDGSDTQYFGPGTRLTVL.